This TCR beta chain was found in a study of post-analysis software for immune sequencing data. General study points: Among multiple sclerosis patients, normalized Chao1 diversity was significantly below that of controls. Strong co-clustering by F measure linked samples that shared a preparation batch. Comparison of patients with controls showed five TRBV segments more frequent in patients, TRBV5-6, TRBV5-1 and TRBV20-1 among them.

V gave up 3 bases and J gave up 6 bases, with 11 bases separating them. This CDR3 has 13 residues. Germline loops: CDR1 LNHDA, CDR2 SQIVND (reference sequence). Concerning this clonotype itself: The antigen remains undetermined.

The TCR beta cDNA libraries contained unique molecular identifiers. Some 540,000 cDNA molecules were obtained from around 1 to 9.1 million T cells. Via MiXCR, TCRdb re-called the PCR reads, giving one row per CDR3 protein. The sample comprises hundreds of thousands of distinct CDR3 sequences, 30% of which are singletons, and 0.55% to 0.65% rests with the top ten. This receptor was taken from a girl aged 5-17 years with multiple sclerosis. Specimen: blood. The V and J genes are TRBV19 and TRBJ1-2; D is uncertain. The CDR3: CASSIGALNGYTF. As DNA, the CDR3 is TGTGCCAGTAGTATTGGAGCCCTCAATGGCTACACCTTC.